The entry below describes one T cell receptor (beta chain). Its target is unknown. This entry comes from a study of Ad26.COV2.S vaccination and SARS-CoV-2 variants. Study-wide background: Recipients of Ad26.COV2.S got it intramuscularly, once or twice 56 days apart. General observations from the study: Individuals receiving vaccine had higher spike-specific TCR breadth than placebo recipients did. The TCR breadth and depth analyses may have understated or missed part of the total T cell responses.

Trimming took off 4 bases at V and 2 bases at J, with 15 bases between the two ends. The CDR3 length is 15 residues. The germline gives CDR1 SGDLS, CDR2 YYNGEE. Sample treatment: 15 to 20 received Ad26.COV2.S at low or high dose, single or two shots; about 5 received placebo; per-sample allocation not given. After the first vaccine or placebo injection, samples were drawn on day 63. TCRdb's copy holds only in-frame clones and misses some; the assay was immunoSEQ multiplex PCR. The profile shows roughly 320,000 clones, roughly 87% of them singletons. Here the sequenced sample was peripheral blood, taken in a trial of Ad26.COV2.S vaccine versus placebo. The sequence was obtained from a person aged 18-65 years who received the Ad26.COV2.S COVID-19 vaccine or a placebo. The rearrangement joins TRBV9 to TRBJ1-2, with TRBD1 as a possible D gene (6 bases). CDR3: CASSHPGGLNYGYTF. CDR3 nucleotide sequence: TGTGCCAGCAGCCACCCGGGGGGCCTCAACTATGGCTACACCTTC.